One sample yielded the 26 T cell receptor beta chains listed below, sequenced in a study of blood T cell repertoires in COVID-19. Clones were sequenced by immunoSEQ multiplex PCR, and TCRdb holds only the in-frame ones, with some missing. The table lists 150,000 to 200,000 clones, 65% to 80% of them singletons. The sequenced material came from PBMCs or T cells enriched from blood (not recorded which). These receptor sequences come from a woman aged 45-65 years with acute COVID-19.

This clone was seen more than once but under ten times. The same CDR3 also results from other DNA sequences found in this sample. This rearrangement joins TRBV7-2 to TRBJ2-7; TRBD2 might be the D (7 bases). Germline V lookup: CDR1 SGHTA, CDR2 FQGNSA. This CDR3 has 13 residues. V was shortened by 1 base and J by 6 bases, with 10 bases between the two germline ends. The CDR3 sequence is CASSLVGGREQYV. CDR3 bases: TGTGCCAGCAGCTTAGTCGGGGGGCGCGAGCAGTACGTC.

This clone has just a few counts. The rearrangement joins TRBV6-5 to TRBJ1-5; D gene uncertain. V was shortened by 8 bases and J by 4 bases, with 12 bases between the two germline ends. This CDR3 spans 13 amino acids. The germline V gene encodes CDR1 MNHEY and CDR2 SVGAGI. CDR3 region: CASAQTGNQPQHF. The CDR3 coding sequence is TGTGCCAGCGCTCAGACGGGAAATCAGCCCCAGCATTTT.

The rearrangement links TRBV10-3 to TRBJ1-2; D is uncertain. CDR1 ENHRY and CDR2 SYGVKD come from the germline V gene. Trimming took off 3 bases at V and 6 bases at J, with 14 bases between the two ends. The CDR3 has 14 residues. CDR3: CAISERERADGYTF. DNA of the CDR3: TGTGCCATCAGTGAACGGGAGAGGGCGGATGGCTACACCTTC.

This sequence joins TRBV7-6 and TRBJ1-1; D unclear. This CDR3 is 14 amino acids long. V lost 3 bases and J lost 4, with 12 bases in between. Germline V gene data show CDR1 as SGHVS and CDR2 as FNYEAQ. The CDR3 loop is CASSFRPLVTEAFF. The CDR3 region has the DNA TGTGCCAGCAGCTTCAGGCCATTGGTCACTGAAGCTTTCTTT.

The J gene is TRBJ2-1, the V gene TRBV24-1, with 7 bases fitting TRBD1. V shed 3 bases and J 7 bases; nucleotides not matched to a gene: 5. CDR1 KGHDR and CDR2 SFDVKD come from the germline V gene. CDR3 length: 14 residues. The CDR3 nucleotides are TGTGCCACCAGTGATCCCGGGACAGAAAATGAGCAGTTCTTC. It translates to CATSDPGTENEQFF.

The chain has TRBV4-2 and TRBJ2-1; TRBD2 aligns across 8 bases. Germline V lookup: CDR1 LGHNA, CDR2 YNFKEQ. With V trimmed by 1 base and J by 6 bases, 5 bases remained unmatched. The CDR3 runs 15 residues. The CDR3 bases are TGTGCCAGCAGCCAAGCAGCGGGGGTCTTCAATGAGCAGTTCTTC. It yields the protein CASSQAAGVFNEQFF.

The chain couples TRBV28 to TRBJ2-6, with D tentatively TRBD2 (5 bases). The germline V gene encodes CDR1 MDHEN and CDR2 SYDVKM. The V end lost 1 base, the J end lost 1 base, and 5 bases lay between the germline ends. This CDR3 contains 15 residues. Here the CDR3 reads CASSLSGSGANVLTF. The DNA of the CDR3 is TGTGCCAGCAGTTTATCGGGGTCTGGGGCCAACGTCCTGACTTTC.

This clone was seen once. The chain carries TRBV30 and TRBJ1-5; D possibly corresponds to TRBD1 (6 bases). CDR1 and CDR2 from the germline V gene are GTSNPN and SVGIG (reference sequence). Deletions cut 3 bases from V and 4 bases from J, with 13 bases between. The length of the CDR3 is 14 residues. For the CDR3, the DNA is TGTGCCTGGAGCCAGACAGGCATTAATCAGCCCCAGCATTTT. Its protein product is CAWSQTGINQPQHF.

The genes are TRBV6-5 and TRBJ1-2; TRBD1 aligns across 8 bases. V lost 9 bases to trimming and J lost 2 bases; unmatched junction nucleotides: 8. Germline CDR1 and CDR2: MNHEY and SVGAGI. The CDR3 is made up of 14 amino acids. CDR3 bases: TGTGCCAGTCGTTGGACAGGGACCAACTATGGCTACACCTTC. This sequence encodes CASRWTGTNYGYTF.

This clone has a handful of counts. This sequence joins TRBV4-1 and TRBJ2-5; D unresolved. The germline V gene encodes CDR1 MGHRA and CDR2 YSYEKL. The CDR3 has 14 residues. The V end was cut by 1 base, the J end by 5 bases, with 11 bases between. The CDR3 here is CASSQVGQAETQYF. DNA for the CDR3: TGCGCCAGCAGCCAAGTGGGTCAAGCGGAGACCCAGTACTTC.

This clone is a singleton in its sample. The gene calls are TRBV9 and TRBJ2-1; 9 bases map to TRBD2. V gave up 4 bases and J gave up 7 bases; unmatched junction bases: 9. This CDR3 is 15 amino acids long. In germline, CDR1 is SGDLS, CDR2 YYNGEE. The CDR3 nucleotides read TGTGCCAGCAGCCCTCCAGCGGGGGGCTTTAATGAGCAGTTCTTC. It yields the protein CASSPPAGGFNEQFF.

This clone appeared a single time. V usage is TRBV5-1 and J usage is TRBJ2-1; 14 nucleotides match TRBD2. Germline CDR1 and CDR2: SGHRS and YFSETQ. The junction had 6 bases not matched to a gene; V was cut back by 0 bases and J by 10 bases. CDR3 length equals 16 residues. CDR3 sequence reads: CASSLEGTSGGREQFF. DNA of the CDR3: TGCGCCAGCAGCTTGGAAGGGACTAGCGGGGGTCGGGAGCAGTTCTTC.

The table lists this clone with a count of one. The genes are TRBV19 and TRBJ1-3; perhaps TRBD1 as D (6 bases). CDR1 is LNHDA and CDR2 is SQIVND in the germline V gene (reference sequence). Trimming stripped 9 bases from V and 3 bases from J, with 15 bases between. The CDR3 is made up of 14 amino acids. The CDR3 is CASSQQGVGNTIYF. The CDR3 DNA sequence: TGTGCCAGCTCCCAACAGGGAGTTGGAAACACCATATATTTT.

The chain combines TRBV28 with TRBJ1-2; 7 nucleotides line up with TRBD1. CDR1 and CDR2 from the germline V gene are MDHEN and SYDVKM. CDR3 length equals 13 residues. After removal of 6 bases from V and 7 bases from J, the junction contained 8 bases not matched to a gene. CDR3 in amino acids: CASRTPGGRGYTF. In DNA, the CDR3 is TGTGCCAGCAGGACCCCAGGGGGACGTGGCTACACCTTC.

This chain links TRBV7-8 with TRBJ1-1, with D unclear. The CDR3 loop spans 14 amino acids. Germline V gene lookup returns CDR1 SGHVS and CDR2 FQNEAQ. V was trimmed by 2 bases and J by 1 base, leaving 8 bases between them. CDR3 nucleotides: TGTGCCAGCAGCTTAAGTTCAGGGAACACTGAAGCTTTCTTT. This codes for CASSLSSGNTEAFF.

The CDR3 region has the DNA TGTGCCAGCAGCCAAGGAACTAGCGGGGTCTCCTACGAGCAGTACGTC. Translating it yields CASSQGTSGVSYEQYV. The rearrangement joins TRBV3-1 (or the pseudogene TRBV3-2) to TRBJ2-7; TRBD2 matches 10 bases. Losses at the gene ends were 1 base for V and 0 bases for J; bases not matched to a gene: 3. Looked up from germline, CDR1 is LGHDT and CDR2 is YNNKEL (reference sequence). The CDR3 length is 16 residues.

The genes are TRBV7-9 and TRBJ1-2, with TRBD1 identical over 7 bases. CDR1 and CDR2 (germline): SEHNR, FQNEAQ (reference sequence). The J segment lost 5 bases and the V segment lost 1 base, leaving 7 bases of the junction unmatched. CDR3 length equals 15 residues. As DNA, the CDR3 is TGTGCCAGCAGCTTAGGGACAGGCCTAGATTATGGCTACACCTTC. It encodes CASSLGTGLDYGYTF.

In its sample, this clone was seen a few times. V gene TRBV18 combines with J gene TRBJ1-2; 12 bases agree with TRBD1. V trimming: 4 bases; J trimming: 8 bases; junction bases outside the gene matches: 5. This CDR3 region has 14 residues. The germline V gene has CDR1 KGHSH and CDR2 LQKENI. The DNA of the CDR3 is TGTGCCAGCTCACTAGCCGGGACAGGGGGCGGCTACACCTTC. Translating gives CASSLAGTGGGYTF. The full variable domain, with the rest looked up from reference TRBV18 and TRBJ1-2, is NAGVMQNPRHLVRRRGQEARLRCSPMKGHSHVYWYRQLPEEGLKFMVYLQKENIIDESGMPKERFSAEFPKEGPSILRIQQVVRGDSAAYFCASSLAGTGGGYTFGSGTRLTVV.

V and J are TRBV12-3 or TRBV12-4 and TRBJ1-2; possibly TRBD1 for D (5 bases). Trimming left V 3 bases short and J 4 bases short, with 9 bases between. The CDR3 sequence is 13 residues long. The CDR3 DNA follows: TGTGCCAGCAGTTTCGATGGGGCCTATGGCTACACCTTC. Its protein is CASSFDGAYGYTF.

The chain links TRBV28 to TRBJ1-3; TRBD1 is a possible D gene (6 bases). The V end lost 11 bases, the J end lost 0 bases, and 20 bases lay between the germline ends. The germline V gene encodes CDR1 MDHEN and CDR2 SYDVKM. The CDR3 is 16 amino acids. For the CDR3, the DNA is TGTGCCTCCCGATTGGGGGGGGCTAGCTCTGGAAACACCATATATTTT. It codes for CASRLGGASSGNTIYF. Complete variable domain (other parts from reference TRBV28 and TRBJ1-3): DVKVTQSSRYLVKRTGEKVFLECVQDMDHENMFWYRQDPGLGLRLIYFSYDVKMKEKGDIPEGYSVSREKKERFSLILESASTNQTSMYLCASRLGGASSGNTIYFGEGSWLTVV.

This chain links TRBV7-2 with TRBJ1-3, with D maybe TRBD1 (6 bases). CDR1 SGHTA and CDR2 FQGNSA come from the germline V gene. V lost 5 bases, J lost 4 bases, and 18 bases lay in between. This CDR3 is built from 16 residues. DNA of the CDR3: TGTGCCAGCAGCCGGGACACAGTCTCGGGGGGAAACACCATATATTTT. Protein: CASSRDTVSGGNTIYF.

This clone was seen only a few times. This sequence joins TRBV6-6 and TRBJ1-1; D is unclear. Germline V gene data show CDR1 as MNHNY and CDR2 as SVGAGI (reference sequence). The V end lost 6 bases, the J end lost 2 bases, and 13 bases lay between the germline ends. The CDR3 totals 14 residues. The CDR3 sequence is CASSKIGQNTEAFF. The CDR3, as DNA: TGTGCCAGCAGCAAAATTGGGCAAAACACTGAAGCTTTCTTT.

In DNA form, the CDR3 reads TGTGCCAGCAGCCGACAGGGGAATGGCTACACCTTC. Translated: CASSRQGNGYTF. The J gene is TRBJ1-2, the V gene TRBV2; TRBD1 matches at 8 bases. V dropped 6 bases and J dropped 6; count of bases not matched to a gene: 3. Germline V gene sequence: CDR1 SNHLY, CDR2 FYNNEI. CDR3 length equals 12 residues.

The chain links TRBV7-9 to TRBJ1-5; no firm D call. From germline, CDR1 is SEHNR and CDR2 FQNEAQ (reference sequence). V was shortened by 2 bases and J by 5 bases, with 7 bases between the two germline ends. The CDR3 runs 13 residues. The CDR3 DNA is TGTGCCAGCAGCTTAAGCGGAGATCAGCCCCAGCATTTT. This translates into CASSLSGDQPQHF.

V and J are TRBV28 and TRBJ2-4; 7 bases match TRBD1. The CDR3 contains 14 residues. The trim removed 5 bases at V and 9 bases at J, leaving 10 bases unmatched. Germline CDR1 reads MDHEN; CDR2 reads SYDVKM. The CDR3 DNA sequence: TGTGCCAGCAGTCTCCCCTCGGACAGGCCCATTCAGTACTTC. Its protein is CASSLPSDRPIQYF.

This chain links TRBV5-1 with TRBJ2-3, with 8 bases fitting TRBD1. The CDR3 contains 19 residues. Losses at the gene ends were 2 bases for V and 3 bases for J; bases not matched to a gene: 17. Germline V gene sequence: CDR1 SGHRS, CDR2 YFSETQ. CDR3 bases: TGCGCCAGCAGCTTCCGATTCATAGTCCTAGGACAGGGAACAGATACGCAGTATTTT. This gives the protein CASSFRFIVLGQGTDTQYF. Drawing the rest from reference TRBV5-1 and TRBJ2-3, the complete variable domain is KAGVTQTPRYLIKTRGQQVTLSCSPISGHRSVSWYQQTPGQGLQFLFEYFSETQRNKGNFPGRFSGRQFSNSRSEMNVSTLELGDSALYLCASSFRFIVLGQGTDTQYFGPGTRLTVL.